In this sample, the clone carrying this TCR beta chain turned up a few times. The antigen is undetermined. The source of the sample is a study of cytomegalovirus exposure and HLA in healthy donors. Study observations and caveats: An assumption of roughly uniform sequencing depth across donors underlay the presence/absence analyses. As a later analysis showed, several of the most significant clusters appeared to be linked to common viral pathogens. Reportedly, TCR beta sequences accurately predicted HLA-A and HLA-B alleles in most subjects.

The PCR used 60 Vbeta and 13 Jbeta primers. The assay was immunoSEQ multiplex PCR, and TCRdb's table has in-frame clones only and misses some. The data show some 150,000 clones, 65% to 75% seen once. This CDR3 contains 18 residues. V was pared by 0 bases and J by 5 bases, with 21 bases between. Germline assignment: CDR1 LGHNA and CDR2 YNFKEQ. The receptor comes from a man aged 30-40 years in good health and CMV-seronegative. The chain joins TRBV4-2 to TRBJ2-3; D possibly corresponds to TRBD2 (6 bases). Sequenced: PBMCs. The CDR3 here is CASSQDSGRGIGGDTQYF. The CDR3 coding sequence is TGTGCCAGCAGCCAAGATTCGGGCCGGGGGATCGGGGGAGATACGCAGTATTTT.